The source of this TCR beta chain is a study of cytomegalovirus exposure and HLA in healthy donors. Germline V CDR1 and CDR2: SGHRS, YFSETQ. This CDR3 region has 15 residues. V lost 3 bases and J lost 7; bases outside the gene matches: 5. Healthy individuals who donated bone marrow served as the donors. PCR amplification relied on 60 Vbeta primers (plus 13 Jbeta primers). Using immunoSEQ multiplex PCR, the repertoire was profiled, and TCRdb retains in-frame clones only, with some absent. The sample carries some 180,000 clones, about four fifths recorded once. Study-level findings and limits: Likely technical artifact: a cluster of highly shared sequence variants. The study found most TCR sequences rare, yet found some public TCRs in many donors.

This clone was detected only a few times. Its antigen remains unknown. The chain couples TRBV5-1 to TRBJ2-1; TRBD1 matches at 12 bases. The clonotype comes from a female donor in good health and CMV-seronegative. The sequenced material came from PBMCs. CDR3 in amino acids: CASSSGQGAGNEQFF. The CDR3, as DNA: TGCGCCAGCAGCTCGGGACAGGGGGCCGGGAATGAGCAGTTCTTC.